This is a list of T cell receptor beta chains from one sample in a study of T cells in Graves' hyperthyroidism and ophthalmopathy. A single record per CDR3 protein comes from TCRdb applying MiXCR to the multiplex PCR reads. The sample lists fewer than 250,000 distinct CDR3 sequences; approximately 23% were seen once. The sequenced sample was blood. All receptors come from a woman aged 35 to 49 with Graves' ophthalmopathy. Each CDR3 is given with its conserved first and last residue. Fields, in order: clone size, V gene, D gene, J gene, CDR3 protein, CDR3 DNA. D genes are given only for firm matches. Expanded clones are given a class, and other clones once, few, many or no size at all.

abundance: .
v_gene: TRBV18
d_gene: .
j_gene: TRBJ2-7
CDR3aa: CASSGGQTYEQYF
CDR3nt: TGTGCCAGCTCAGGGGGACAAACCTACGAGCAGTACTTC

abundance: .
v_gene: TRBV12-3/TRBV12-4
d_gene: .
j_gene: TRBJ1-1
CDR3aa: CASSLGGGAGNTEAFF
CDR3nt: TGTGCCAGCAGTTTAGGGGGGGGAGCGGGGAACACTGAAGCTTTCTTT

abundance: many
v_gene: TRBV12-3/TRBV12-4
d_gene: .
j_gene: TRBJ2-7
CDR3aa: CASSPTAPYEQYF
CDR3nt: TGTGCCAGCAGCCCCACTGCTCCCTACGAGCAGTACTTC

abundance: .
v_gene: TRBV18
d_gene: .
j_gene: TRBJ2-7
CDR3aa: CASSYAVQYYEQYF
CDR3nt: TGTGCCAGCAGTTACGCGGTGCAGTACTACGAGCAGTACTTC

abundance: many
v_gene: TRBV20-1
d_gene: TRBD1
j_gene: TRBJ2-7
CDR3aa: CSADRGRVDEQYF
CDR3nt: TGCAGTGCTGACAGGGGGCGCGTCGACGAGCAGTACTTC

abundance: .
v_gene: TRBV12-3/TRBV12-4
d_gene: .
j_gene: TRBJ2-7
CDR3aa: CASSYHTSDGAYEQYF
CDR3nt: TGTGCCAGCAGTTACCATACCTCGGACGGAGCCTACGAGCAGTACTTC

abundance: many
v_gene: TRBV6-5
d_gene: .
j_gene: TRBJ1-1
CDR3aa: CASSSAGHGGMGKIDTEAFF
CDR3nt: TGTGCCAGCAGTTCCGCGGGACACGGTGGAATGGGGAAGATTGACACTGAAGCTTTCTTT

abundance: many
v_gene: TRBV6-1
d_gene: .
j_gene: TRBJ2-4
CDR3aa: CASSLTGGVQYF
CDR3nt: TGTGCCAGCAGTTTAACAGGGGGGGTTCAGTACTTC

abundance: .
v_gene: TRBV6-2/TRBV6-3
d_gene: .
j_gene: TRBJ1-1
CDR3aa: CASSRKPQTEASF
CDR3nt: TGTGCCAGCAGCCGCAAACCTCAAACTGAAGCTTCCTTT

abundance: few
v_gene: TRBV27
d_gene: .
j_gene: TRBJ1-1
CDR3aa: CASKNLLIGQMNTEAFF
CDR3nt: TGTGCCAGCAAGAACTTACTAATCGGACAAATGAACACTGAAGCTTTCTTT

abundance: .
v_gene: TRBV18
d_gene: TRBD2
j_gene: TRBJ2-7
CDR3aa: CVSSPPAGASYEQYF
CDR3nt: TGTGTCAGCTCACCACCGGCGGGAGCCTCCTACGAGCAGTACTTC

abundance: many
v_gene: TRBV12-3/TRBV12-4
d_gene: .
j_gene: TRBJ1-2
CDR3aa: CASTSFSQMTYGYTF
CDR3nt: TGTGCCAGCACCTCTTTTTCCCAGATGACATATGGCTACACCTTC

abundance: many
v_gene: TRBV20-1
d_gene: .
j_gene: TRBJ2-7
CDR3aa: CSASSTDYEQYF
CDR3nt: TGCAGTGCTAGTAGTACTGACTACGAGCAGTACTTC

abundance: many
v_gene: TRBV6-1
d_gene: .
j_gene: TRBJ1-1
CDR3aa: CASSGMNTEAFF
CDR3nt: TGTGCCAGCAGTGGAATGAACACTGAAGCTTTCTTT

abundance: many
v_gene: TRBV4-1
d_gene: .
j_gene: TRBJ2-5
CDR3aa: CASSLSGVSQETQYF
CDR3nt: TGCGCCAGCAGCCTCTCCGGGGTTTCCCAAGAGACCCAGTACTTC

abundance: many
v_gene: TRBV2
d_gene: .
j_gene: TRBJ2-5
CDR3aa: CASSEAGRTETQYF
CDR3nt: TGTGCCAGCAGTGAAGCTGGCAGGACGGAGACCCAGTACTTC

abundance: .
v_gene: TRBV6-5
d_gene: .
j_gene: TRBJ2-7
CDR3aa: CASSYGAQGSLTYEQYF
CDR3nt: TGTGCCAGCAGTTACGGGGCGCAGGGGTCCCTAACCTACGAGCAGTACTTC

abundance: .
v_gene: TRBV9
d_gene: TRBD2
j_gene: TRBJ2-7
CDR3aa: CASRVSSGNYEQYF
CDR3nt: TGTGCCAGCAGGGTATCTAGCGGGAACTACGAGCAGTACTTC

abundance: many
v_gene: TRBV5-1
d_gene: .
j_gene: TRBJ2-2
CDR3aa: CASSLGQKAGELFF
CDR3nt: TGCGCCAGCAGCTTGGGACAGAAGGCCGGGGAGCTGTTTTTT

abundance: many
v_gene: TRBV28
d_gene: TRBD1
j_gene: TRBJ2-7
CDR3aa: CATPTGGIYEQYF
CDR3nt: TGTGCCACCCCGACAGGGGGCATCTACGAGCAGTACTTC

abundance: .
v_gene: TRBV28
d_gene: TRBD2
j_gene: TRBJ2-7
CDR3aa: CASSPTGTSGYEQYF
CDR3nt: TGTGCCAGCAGTCCAACCGGGACTAGCGGATACGAGCAGTACTTC

abundance: many
v_gene: TRBV12-3/TRBV12-4
d_gene: .
j_gene: TRBJ2-7
CDR3aa: CASSFGDISYEQYF
CDR3nt: TGTGCCAGCAGTTTCGGGGACATTTCCTACGAGCAGTACTTC

abundance: many
v_gene: TRBV6-2/TRBV6-3
d_gene: .
j_gene: TRBJ2-2
CDR3aa: CASSWDTYTGELFF
CDR3nt: TGTGCCAGCAGTTGGGACACTTACACCGGGGAGCTGTTTTTT

abundance: many
v_gene: TRBV9
d_gene: .
j_gene: TRBJ2-4
CDR3aa: CASSVGNAGDIQYF
CDR3nt: TGTGCCAGCAGCGTAGGGAATGCCGGAGACATTCAGTACTTC

abundance: .
v_gene: TRBV24-1
d_gene: TRBD1
j_gene: TRBJ2-5
CDR3aa: CAASGQGAGETQYF
CDR3nt: TGTGCCGCCTCGGGACAGGGGGCGGGAGAGACCCAGTACTTC

abundance: .
v_gene: TRBV12-3/TRBV12-4
d_gene: .
j_gene: TRBJ2-7
CDR3aa: CASRGTTTYEQYF
CDR3nt: TGTGCCAGCCGTGGGACCACGACCTACGAGCAGTACTTC

abundance: many
v_gene: TRBV20-1
d_gene: .
j_gene: TRBJ2-7
CDR3aa: CSASPTREQYF
CDR3nt: TGCAGTGCTAGCCCAACGCGCGAGCAGTACTTC

abundance: .
v_gene: TRBV4-2
d_gene: TRBD1
j_gene: TRBJ2-7
CDR3aa: CASSQDGGTGGSEQYF
CDR3nt: TGTGCCAGCAGCCAAGATGGCGGGACAGGGGGTTCCGAGCAGTACTTC

abundance: many
v_gene: TRBV6-5
d_gene: .
j_gene: TRBJ2-6
CDR3aa: CASRQGSGANVLTF
CDR3nt: TGTGCCAGCAGGCAGGGCTCTGGGGCCAACGTCCTGACTTTC

abundance: many
v_gene: TRBV30
d_gene: TRBD1
j_gene: TRBJ1-1
CDR3aa: CAWTNRGAAEAFF
CDR3nt: TGTGCCTGGACAAACAGGGGAGCCGCTGAAGCTTTCTTT

abundance: many
v_gene: TRBV12-3/TRBV12-4
d_gene: .
j_gene: TRBJ1-1
CDR3aa: CASSEQEVLTEAFF
CDR3nt: TGTGCCAGCAGTGAACAGGAGGTCCTCACTGAAGCTTTCTTT

abundance: .
v_gene: TRBV20-1
d_gene: .
j_gene: TRBJ1-2
CDR3aa: CSARVVGGNYGYTF
CDR3nt: TGCAGTGCTAGAGTCGTCGGCGGAAACTATGGCTACACCTTC